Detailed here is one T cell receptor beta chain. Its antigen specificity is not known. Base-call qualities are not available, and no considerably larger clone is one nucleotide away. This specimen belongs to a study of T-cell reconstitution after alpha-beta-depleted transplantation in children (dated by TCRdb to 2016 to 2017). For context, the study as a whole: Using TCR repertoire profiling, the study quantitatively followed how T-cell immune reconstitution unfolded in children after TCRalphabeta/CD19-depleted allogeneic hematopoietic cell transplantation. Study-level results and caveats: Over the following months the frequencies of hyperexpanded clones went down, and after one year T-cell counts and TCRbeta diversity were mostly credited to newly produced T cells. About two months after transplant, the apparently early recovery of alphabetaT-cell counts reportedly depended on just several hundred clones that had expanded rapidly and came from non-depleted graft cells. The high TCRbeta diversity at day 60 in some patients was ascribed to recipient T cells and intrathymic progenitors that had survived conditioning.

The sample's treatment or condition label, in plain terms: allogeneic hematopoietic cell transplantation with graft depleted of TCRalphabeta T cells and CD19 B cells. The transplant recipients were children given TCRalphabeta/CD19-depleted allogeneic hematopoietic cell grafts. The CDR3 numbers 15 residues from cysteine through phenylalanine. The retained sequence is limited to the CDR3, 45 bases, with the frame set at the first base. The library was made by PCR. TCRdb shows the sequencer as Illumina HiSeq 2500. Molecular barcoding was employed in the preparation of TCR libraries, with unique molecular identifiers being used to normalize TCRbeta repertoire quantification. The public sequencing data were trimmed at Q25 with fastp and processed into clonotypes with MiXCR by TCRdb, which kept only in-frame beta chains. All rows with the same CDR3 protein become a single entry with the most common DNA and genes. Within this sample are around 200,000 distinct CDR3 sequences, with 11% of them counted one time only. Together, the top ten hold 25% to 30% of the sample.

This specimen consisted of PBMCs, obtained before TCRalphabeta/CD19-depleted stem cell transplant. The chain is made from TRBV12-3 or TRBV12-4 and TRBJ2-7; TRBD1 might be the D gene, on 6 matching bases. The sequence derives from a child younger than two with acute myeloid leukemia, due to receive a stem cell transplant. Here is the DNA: TGTACCTGCAGTTTCCGTCGTGGACAGCAATACGAGCAGTACTTC. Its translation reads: CTCSFRRGQQYEQYF.